This T cell receptor beta chain emerged from a study of post-analysis software for immune sequencing data (dated by TCRdb to between 2014 and 2017). Broadly, across the study: Relapsing-remitting, secondary progressive and progressive-relapsing multiple sclerosis were recorded as disease courses, and subtype annotation was lacking for some patients. Patient repertoires were compared against around twelve previously published healthy control repertoires from donors aged roughly 6 to 26 years. A subset of samples was prepared in parallel using single-end sample barcoding, then pooled and co-amplified after Illumina adapter ligation. What the work shows at the level of the full study, not this receptor alone: Four to six TRBV segments, including TRBV5-6, TRBV5-1 and TRBV20-1, were significantly more frequent in patients than controls. The control group was slightly older than the multiple sclerosis patient group. Normalized Chao1 diversity was significantly lower in multiple sclerosis patients than controls, suggesting substantial peripheral T-cell clonal expansion. Direct clustering with F measure revealed strong co-clustering of samples prepared in the same batch, which led to a batch-effect correction.

To demonstrate the VDJtools post-analysis software, TCR beta repertoires were profiled from the peripheral blood of about a dozen young patients with multiple sclerosis. Multiple sclerosis patients were children and adolescents aged 6 to 15 years. For this clonotype: Its antigen specificity is not known. No base qualities exist here, and no much larger clone lies one base off it.

The germline ends are 12 bases apart after V is trimmed by 0 bases and J by 5 bases. The CDR3 spans 14 residues, from the cysteine through the phenylalanine. CDR3 DNA is the only sequence kept; it has 42 bases, read in frame from the first base. Sequences SGDLS (CDR1) and YYNGEE (CDR2) are obtained from the germline V gene. The library relied on PCR. The sequencer listed for this sample is Illumina HiSeq 2500. To reduce PCR and sequencing biases, unique molecular identifiers were built into the TCR beta cDNA libraries. Roughly 0.5 million cDNA molecules were obtained per 1 to 10 million input T cells, so each molecule approximated one T cell. Patient libraries were prepared and sequenced with the same protocol used for the earlier healthy control dataset. Samples belonging to the same batch were prepared together, multiplexed and sequenced on a shared HiSeq lane. Regarding the original processing steps: MIGEC handled the raw barcoded reads, throwing out single-read molecular identifier groups before consensus assembly and CDR3 extraction. VDJtools was used for post-analysis of the clonotype tables, with diversity normalized by down-sampling every dataset to the smallest sample size. In repertoire overlap clustering, CDR3 amino acid sequences, but not nucleotide sequences, were matched to correct batch-related cross-sample contamination. TCRdb reran the public reads through fastp at Q25 and MiXCR, keeping productive beta chains. Rows with one shared CDR3 protein collapse into an entry with the most common genes and DNA. The V and J calls, along with clone size, are taken from TCRdb and not from the paper's own processing. The sample records roughly 400,000 distinct CDR3 sequences, 30% to 40% of which are singletons. The top ten constitute approximately 7.1% of the sample.

The source of this sequence is a girl aged 2 to 10 with multiple sclerosis. The sample consisted of blood. This chain is built from TRBV9 and TRBJ2-7; the D gene is perhaps TRBD2, from 6 matching bases. DNA sequence: TGTGCCAGCAGCGTAGTCGGAGGGTCTGACGAGCAGTACTTC. Translation gives CASSVVGGSDEQYF.